The clone carrying this TCR beta chain was found a few times. Beta-chain TCR CDR3 regions were amplified from RNA transcripts. A first-round RT-PCR used HTBI primers, followed by a second-round multiplex PCR. TCRdb re-analysed the multiplex PCR reads in MiXCR, keeping a single row per CDR3 protein. This sample carries about 48,000 distinct CDR3 sequences, around 50% of them seen once, and the ten largest clones take around 23%. The sample belongs to a study of Graves' ophthalmopathy and Graves' hyperthyroidism. This CDR3 is built from 12 residues. CDR1 and CDR2 from the germline V gene are SNHLY and FYNNEI. V shed 9 bases and J 8 bases; nucleotides not matched to a gene: 8.

The chain employs TRBV2 and TRBJ2-7; TRBD2 aligns across 9 bases. The clonotype comes from an adult man with Graves' ophthalmopathy. The sample taken for sequencing was peripheral blood. CDR3 DNA sequence: TGTGCCAGTCTAGCGGGGCTTGGTAAGCAGTACTTC. Translated: CASLAGLGKQYF.